This T cell receptor beta chain appears in the sequencing data of a study of blood T cells in healthy people across ages. A sample-barcoded 5' primer and a J-beta primer mix were used in a second PCR of roughly 7 to 12 cycles. TCRdb ran MiXCR on the 5' RACE reads and lists one entry per CDR3 protein. Among 2 million or so distinct CDR3 sequences listed, around half were seen once. V lost 3 bases to trimming and J lost 4 bases; unmatched junction nucleotides: 2. The CDR3 length is 15 residues. Every participating donor contributed about 10 milliliters of peripheral blood through a draw. This TCR derives from a woman aged 35 to 49 in good health. The chain links TRBV12-3 or TRBV12-4 to TRBJ2-4; 11 nucleotides align to TRBD2. Material for sequencing was blood. The CDR3 protein is CASSFSSGRKNIQYF. CDR3 nucleotide sequence: TGTGCCAGCAGTTTCTCTAGCGGGAGGAAAAACATTCAGTACTTC.